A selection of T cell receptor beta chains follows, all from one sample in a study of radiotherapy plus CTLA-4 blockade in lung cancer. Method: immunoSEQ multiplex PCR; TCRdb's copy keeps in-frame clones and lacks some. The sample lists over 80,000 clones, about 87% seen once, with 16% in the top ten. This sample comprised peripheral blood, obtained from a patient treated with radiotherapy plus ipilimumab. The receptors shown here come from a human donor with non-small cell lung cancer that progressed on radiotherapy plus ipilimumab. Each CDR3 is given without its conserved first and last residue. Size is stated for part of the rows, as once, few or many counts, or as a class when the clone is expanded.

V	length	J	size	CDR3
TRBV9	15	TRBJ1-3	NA	ASSARDRDLSGNTIY
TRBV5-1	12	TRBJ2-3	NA	ASSFSGSGDTQY
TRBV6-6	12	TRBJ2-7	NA	ASRALAGFYEQY
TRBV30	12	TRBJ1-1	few	AWSAQVLNTEAF
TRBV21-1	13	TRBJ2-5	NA	ASSAADRPQETQY
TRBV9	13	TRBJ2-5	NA	ASSVGSQTGETQY
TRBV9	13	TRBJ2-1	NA	ASSASGKADNEQF
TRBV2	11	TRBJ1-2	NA	ASSVDSAYGYT
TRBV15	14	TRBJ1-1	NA	ATSRAEGQGAQGAF
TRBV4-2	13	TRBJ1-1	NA	ASSQSAAQNTEAF
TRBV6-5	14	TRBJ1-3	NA	ASSYTSQGLGNTIY
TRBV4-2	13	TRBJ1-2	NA	ASSQDWSVRYGYT
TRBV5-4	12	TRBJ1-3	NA	ASSLGGTGNTIY
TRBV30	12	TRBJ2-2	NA	AWNLAGDTGELF
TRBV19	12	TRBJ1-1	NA	ASSIGNLNTEAF
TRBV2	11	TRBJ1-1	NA	ASRLEMGTEAF
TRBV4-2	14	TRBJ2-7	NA	ASSQVSGVKNYEQY
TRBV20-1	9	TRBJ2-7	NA	SVPSPTGQY
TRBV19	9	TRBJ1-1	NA	ATGGWTEAF
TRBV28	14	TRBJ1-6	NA	ASTGGPSSYNSPLH
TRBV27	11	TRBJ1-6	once	ASSPSINSPLH
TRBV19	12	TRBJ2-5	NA	ASSTTSGQETQY
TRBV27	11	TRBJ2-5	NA	ASSFTGSETQY
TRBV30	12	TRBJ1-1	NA	AWSGQDPNTEAF
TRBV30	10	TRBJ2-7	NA	AGTYNLYEQY
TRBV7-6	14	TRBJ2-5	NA	ASSLIRRLGQETQY
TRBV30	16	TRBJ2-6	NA	AWSKRTSGSAGANVLT
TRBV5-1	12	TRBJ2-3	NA	ASTPGVGTDTQY
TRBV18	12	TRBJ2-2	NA	ASSEPPNTGELF
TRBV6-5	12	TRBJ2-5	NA	ASTGTTAGGTQY
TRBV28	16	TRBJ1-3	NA	ASSPPGTFRTSGNTIY